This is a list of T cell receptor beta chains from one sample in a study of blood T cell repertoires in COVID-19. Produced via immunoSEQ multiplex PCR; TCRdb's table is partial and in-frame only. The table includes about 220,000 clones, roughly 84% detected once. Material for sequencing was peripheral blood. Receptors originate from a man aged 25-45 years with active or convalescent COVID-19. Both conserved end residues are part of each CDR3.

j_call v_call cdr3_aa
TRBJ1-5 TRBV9 CASSSFGLVGEPQHF
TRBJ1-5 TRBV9 CASSVGPIQPQHF
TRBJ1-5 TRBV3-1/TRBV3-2 CASSQGGNNQPQHF
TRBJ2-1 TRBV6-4 CASSATRSGSEQFF
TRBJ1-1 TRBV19 CASSIPGTEAFF
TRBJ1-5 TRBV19 CASSISRSTTLNQPQHF
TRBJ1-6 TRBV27 CASSHYRGPSYNSPLHF
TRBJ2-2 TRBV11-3 CASSSTGGTGELFF
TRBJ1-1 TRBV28 CASSLLSAGTEAFF
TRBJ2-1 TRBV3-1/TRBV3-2 CASSQNSLGRASDEQFF
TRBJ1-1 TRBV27 CASSLFPGVTEAFF